This T cell receptor beta chain was identified in a study of T cell responses to AZD1222 COVID-19 vaccine. Remarks on this clone: Its target is not known.

Sequenced by immunoSEQ multiplex PCR; TCRdb stores in-frame clones only, minus some. The table shows 94,000 or so clones, with 89% occurring only once. Study conclusions and caveats: The repertoires were collected only after the peak T cell response.

The CDR3 length is 17 residues. V lost 1 base, J lost 7 bases, and 15 bases stayed unmatched. Germline V gene data show CDR1 as MGHRA and CDR2 as YSYEKL. The chain links TRBV4-1 to TRBJ1-2; TRBD1 aligns across 7 bases. This specimen was peripheral blood, taken on day 0 of AZD1222 vaccination. This sequence originates from an adult in good health. The CDR3 coding sequence is TGCGCCAGCAGCCAAGGGCTCAGGGGGTCCCGGCGGGTTGGCTACACCTTC. It translates to CASSQGLRGSRRVGYTF.